This T cell receptor beta chain was captured by sequencing in a study of patients and donors after allogeneic stem cell transplantation (dated by TCRdb to the early 2020s). The method was RT-PCR. Instrument used: NextSeq 550. Clones were called with MiXCR by TCRdb after fastp trimmed the public reads at Q25, and only in-frame beta chains were retained. Rows with one shared CDR3 protein collapse into an entry with the most common genes and DNA. This sample comprises some 11,000 distinct CDR3 sequences, 20% to 25% of them detected only once. In total, the top ten clones hold 50% to 65% of the sample. A remark on this clonotype: The target of this receptor is not known. No much larger clonotype is one base removed from it; base qualities were not supplied.

CDR1 and CDR2, looked up from the germline V gene, are SGHTS and YDEGEE. V is pared back by 0 bases and J by 5 bases, with 9 bases lying between the germline termini. Inclusive of the bounding cysteine and phenylalanine, the CDR3 is 14 residues long. This entry keeps only the CDR3 DNA: 42 bases, framed from base 1. The sequence joins TRBV5-8 to TRBJ2-1; possibly the D gene is TRBD1, per 5 matching bases. The sample consisted of blood, either unsorted or a sorted T cell fraction (not recorded which). The clonotype was recovered from a human donor who was either an allogeneic HSCT recipient or a stem cell or donor lymphocyte infusion donor (not recorded which). It is not recorded whose cells these are; they may come from a transplant donor. CDR3 sequence: CASSLVVGDNEQFF. The sequence in DNA is TGTGCCAGCAGCTTGGTTGTAGGGGACAATGAGCAGTTCTTC. With the portions outside the CDR3 filled from the reference TRBV5-8 and TRBJ2-1 genes, the complete variable region becomes EAGVTQSPTHLIKTRGQQATLRCSPISGHTSVYWYQQALGLGLQFLLWYDEGEERNRGNFPPRFSGRQFPNYSSELNVNALELEDSALYLCASSLVVGDNEQFFGPGTRLTVL.